This TCR beta chain emerged from a study of T cells in Graves' hyperthyroidism and ophthalmopathy (dated by TCRdb to the late 2010s). Describing the broader study: Peripheral blood samples were taken at initial diagnosis, before any treatment was given. To identify distinguishing TCR V-J signatures, a discovery cohort of about a hundred patients was used, comprising some 45 with Graves' ophthalmopathy and 55 to 65 with stable Graves' hyperthyroidism. Whether ophthalmopathy could be predicted prospectively was tested in an independent validation cohort made up of under 20 hyperthyroidism patients plus 17 patients who later progressed to ophthalmopathy. The 95 to 100 discovery patients were randomly split 7:3 into training and test sets. In about 6 Graves' hyperthyroidism patients, the study also compared T-cell repertoires from thyroid tissue with T-cell repertoires from blood. After blood sampling, hyperthyroidism patients were treated with methimazole at a starting dose of 30 mg daily, and ophthalmopathy patients were treated with high-dose intravenous methylprednisolone. According to the paper, TCR Vbeta CDR3 sequencing was carried out on over 130 peripheral blood samples, which came from 40 to 45 ophthalmopathy, approximately 78 hyperthyroidism and approximately 17 progressor patients.

Ophthalmopathy patients had moderately to severely active disease, Clinical Activity Score of at least 3, NOSPECS grade of at least 4, and duration under 3 months. The study excluded patients with uncontrolled infections, other autoimmune diseases, pregnancy or lactation. Clinical symptoms, serum thyroxine and TRAb, thyroid ultrasound, and orbital computed tomography formed the basis for the diagnoses. PBMCs were separated from roughly 9.3 ml of fresh peripheral blood using Ficoll-Paque density gradient centrifugation. Total RNA was extracted using Trizol reagent, and RNA quality was assessed on an Agilent 2100 Bioanalyzer. Amplification of TCR beta CDR3 regions was carried out from RNA transcripts. A first-round RT-PCR of the TCR CDR3 used the HTBI primer set with the Qiagen OneStep RT-PCR kit. Libraries were constructed in a second round of multiplex PCR, after which size selection and purification were carried out. Paired-end sequencing of the libraries was performed with 100 bp reads on an Illumina HiSeq2000. In the source study's methods: SOAPnuke was used to process the raw data, throwing out any read that contained adapters or uncalled bases, had a mean Phred below 15, or lacked an exact constant-primer or identifier match. High-quality paired reads were merged using COPE v1.2.5, and each unique nucleotide sequence was defined as a clonotype. MiTCR v1.1 was used to align clonotypes to the IMGT TRBV, TRBD and TRBJ reference segments. Only V-J combinations with frequency above 0.0001, covering approximately 99% of repertoires, were analysed. The TCS score was defined as the ratio of F50 (clonal expansion) to E x V (chaos), calculated using BLOSUM62-based TCRdist between CDR3 peptides within each V-J. Welch's t-statistics and random forest reduced some 510 V-J features to about 13, which were used in a naive Bayes classifier (R e1071). The public reads were reanalyzed by TCRdb: fastp trimming at Q25, MiXCR alignment, in-frame beta chains only. Each record represents a unique CDR3 protein, reported with the most common genes and DNA among its rows. The V and J calls reflect TCRdb's pipeline rather than the authors' work. The sample records some 570,000 distinct CDR3 sequences, 13% to 15% of which are singletons. The ten top clones hold around 7% of the sample.

What the work shows at the level of the full study, not this receptor alone: During validation, the model predicted progression to ophthalmopathy a median of around six months ahead of onset, with just under 71% sensitivity and about 72% specificity. No statistical method was used to fix the sample size in advance, and group allocation was not hidden from the investigators. In cross-validation, a model built on a 13 V-J signature told ophthalmopathy apart from stable hyperthyroidism with less than 90% sensitivity and roughly 82% specificity, and in testing the same model reached 80%/75%. Most expanded thyroid clonotypes (frequency above 0.001) were also detected in blood, a finding suggesting that blood repertoires may reflect thyroid immune responses.

Its CDR3 holds 15 amino acids, cysteine through phenylalanine. Of all the DNA, just the CDR3 is kept, 45 bases in frame from base 1. From the germline V gene, CDR1 is SGHNT and CDR2 is YENEEA. Trimming leaves V shorter by 2 bases and J shorter by 7 bases, with the junction holding 6 bases beyond the gene matches. Many counts were recorded for this clonotype. Its recognized antigen is unknown. Base qualities are missing; no much larger clone stands one base away. Rearrangement joined TRBV11-3 to TRBJ1-1, with 11 bases matching TRBD1. What was sequenced was blood. The receptor was derived from a woman in her late teens or twenties with Graves' ophthalmopathy. The nucleotides read TGTGCCAGCAGCTTAAGGGACAGGGGGTCGGGTGAAGCTTTCTTT. Protein translation: CASSLRDRGSGEAFF.